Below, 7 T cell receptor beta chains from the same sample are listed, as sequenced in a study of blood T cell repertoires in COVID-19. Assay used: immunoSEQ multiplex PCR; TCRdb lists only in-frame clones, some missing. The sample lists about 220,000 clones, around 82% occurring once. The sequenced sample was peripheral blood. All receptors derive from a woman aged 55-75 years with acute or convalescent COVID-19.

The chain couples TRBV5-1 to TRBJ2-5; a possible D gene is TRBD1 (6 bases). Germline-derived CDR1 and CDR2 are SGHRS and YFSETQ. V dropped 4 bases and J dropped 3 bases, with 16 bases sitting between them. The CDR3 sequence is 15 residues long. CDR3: CASSQGWQGEETQYF. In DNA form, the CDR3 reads TGCGCCAGCAGCCAGGGGTGGCAGGGAGAAGAGACCCAGTACTTC.

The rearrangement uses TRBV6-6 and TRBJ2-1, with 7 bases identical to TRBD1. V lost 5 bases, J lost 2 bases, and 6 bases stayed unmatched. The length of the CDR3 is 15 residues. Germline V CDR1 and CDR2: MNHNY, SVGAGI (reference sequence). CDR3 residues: CASSRTGDAYNEQFF. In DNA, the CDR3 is TGTGCCAGCAGTCGAACAGGGGACGCCTACAATGAGCAGTTCTTC.

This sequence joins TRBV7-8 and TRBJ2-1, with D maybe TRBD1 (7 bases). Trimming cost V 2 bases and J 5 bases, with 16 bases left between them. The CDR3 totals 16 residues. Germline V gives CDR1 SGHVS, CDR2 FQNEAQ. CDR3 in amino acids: CASSLSGGRGDNEQFF. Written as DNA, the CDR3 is TGTGCCAGCAGCTTAAGCGGTGGCAGGGGGGACAATGAGCAGTTCTTC.

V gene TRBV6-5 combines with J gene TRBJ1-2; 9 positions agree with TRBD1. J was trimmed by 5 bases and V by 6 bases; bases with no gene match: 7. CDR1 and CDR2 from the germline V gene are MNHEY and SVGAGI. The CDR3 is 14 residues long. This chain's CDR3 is CASRTGQGGYGYTF. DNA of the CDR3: TGTGCCAGCAGGACGGGACAGGGTGGATATGGCTACACCTTC.

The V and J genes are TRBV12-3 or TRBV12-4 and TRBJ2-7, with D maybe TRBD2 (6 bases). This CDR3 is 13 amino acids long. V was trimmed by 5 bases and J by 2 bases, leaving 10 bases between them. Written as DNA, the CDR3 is TGTGCCAGCAGTATGGGGGGTCCCTACGAGCAGTACTTC. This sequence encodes CASSMGGPYEQYF.

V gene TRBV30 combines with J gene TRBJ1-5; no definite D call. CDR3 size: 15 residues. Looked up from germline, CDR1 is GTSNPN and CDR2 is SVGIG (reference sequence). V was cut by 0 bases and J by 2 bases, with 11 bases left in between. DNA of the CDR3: TGTGCCTGGAGTGTTTTATCTGGAGGCAATCAGCCCCAGCATTTT. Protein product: CAWSVLSGGNQPQHF.

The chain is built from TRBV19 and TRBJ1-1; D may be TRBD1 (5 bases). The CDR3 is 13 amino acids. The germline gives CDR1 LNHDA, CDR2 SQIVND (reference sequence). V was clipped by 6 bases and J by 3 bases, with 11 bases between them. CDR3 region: CASRRRDYTEAFF. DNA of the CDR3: TGTGCCAGTAGGCGCAGGGATTACACTGAAGCTTTCTTT.